This T cell receptor beta chain was sequenced in a study of shared clonotypes between healthy human individuals. Study-level points and caveats: Across a handful of donors, naive CD4 shared around 5.3%, naive CD8 more than 3%, memory CD4 roughly 2.5%, memory CD8 roughly 0.37%.

This clone was detected only a few times. Its specificity is unknown. For sorted subsets, approximately 180 ng DNA per replicate equaled 33,000 or so T cell genomes. The method was immunoSEQ multiplex PCR; TCRdb's version includes in-frame clones alone and lacks a portion of them. The table records 650,000 to 800,000 clones, over 60% of them present only once. Trimming took 1 base from V and 5 from J, leaving 13 bases between them. Germline CDR1 is SGHRS and CDR2 is YFSETQ. The CDR3 spans 15 residues. The sequencing sample was made of memory CD4+ T cells sorted from blood. Subset: CD45RA-negative fraction. The V and J genes are TRBV5-1 and TRBJ2-4; D assignment may be TRBD1 or TRBD2 (5 bases each). The receptor was derived from a woman aged 25 to 45 in good health. The CDR3 protein is CASSLSLGTQNIQYF. In DNA, the CDR3 is TGCGCCAGCAGCTTGTCGCTAGGGACGCAAAACATTCAGTACTTC. Drawing the rest from reference TRBV5-1 and TRBJ2-4, the complete variable domain is KAGVTQTPRYLIKTRGQQVTLSCSPISGHRSVSWYQQTPGQGLQFLFEYFSETQRNKGNFPGRFSGRQFSNSRSEMNVSTLELGDSALYLCASSLSLGTQNIQYFGAGTRLSVL.